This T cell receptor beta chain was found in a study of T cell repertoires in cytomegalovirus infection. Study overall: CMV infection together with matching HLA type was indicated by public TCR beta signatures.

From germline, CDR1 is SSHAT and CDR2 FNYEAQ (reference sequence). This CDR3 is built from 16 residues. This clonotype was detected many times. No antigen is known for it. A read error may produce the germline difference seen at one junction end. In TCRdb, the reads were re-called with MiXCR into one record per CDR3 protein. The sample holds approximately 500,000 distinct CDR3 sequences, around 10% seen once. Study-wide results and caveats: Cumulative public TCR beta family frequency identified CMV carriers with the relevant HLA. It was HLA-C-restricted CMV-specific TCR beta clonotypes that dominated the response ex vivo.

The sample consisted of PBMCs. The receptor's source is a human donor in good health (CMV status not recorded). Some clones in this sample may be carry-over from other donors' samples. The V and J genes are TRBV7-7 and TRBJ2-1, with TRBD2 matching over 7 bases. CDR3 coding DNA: TGTGCTAGCAGCTCCTTAGCGGGCCCTTCCGAAGATGAGCAGTTCTTC. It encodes CASSSLAGPSEDEQFF.